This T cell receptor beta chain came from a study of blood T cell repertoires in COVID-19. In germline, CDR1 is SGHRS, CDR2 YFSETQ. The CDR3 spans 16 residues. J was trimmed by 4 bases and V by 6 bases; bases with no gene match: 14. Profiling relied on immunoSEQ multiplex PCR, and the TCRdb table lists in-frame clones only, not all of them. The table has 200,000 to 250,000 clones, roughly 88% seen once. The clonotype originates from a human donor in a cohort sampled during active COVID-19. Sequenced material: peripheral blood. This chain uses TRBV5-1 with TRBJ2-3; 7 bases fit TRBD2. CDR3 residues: CASTGRELTKADTQYF. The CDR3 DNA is TGCGCCAGCACCGGGCGGGAGTTGACAAAAGCAGATACGCAGTATTTT.